Sequencing of this T cell receptor (beta chain) was carried out in a study of neurological immune-mediated disorders. This clonotype has a count of ten or more. Synthesis of cDNA used 5'RACE (with 10-nucleotide random UMIs). One entry per CDR3 protein, called by TCRdb with MiXCR from the 5' RACE reads. The repertoire has roughly 100,000 distinct CDR3 sequences, more than 10% of them found once; the top ten carry around 3.1%. Stated time point: longitudinal time-point 3. The CDR3 contains 15 residues. Germline loops: CDR1 SGHTA, CDR2 FQGTGA. V lost 2 bases to trimming and J lost 2 bases; unmatched junction nucleotides: 6.

Sequenced sample: PBMCs. The V gene is TRBV7-3, the J gene TRBJ2-7, with TRBD2 matching over 7 bases. The receptor was isolated from a female donor with HTLV-1-associated myelopathy (HAM/TSP). The CDR3 DNA reads as TGTGCCAGCAGCTTAGGTAGCGGGTTTCCCTACGAGCAGTACTTC. It encodes CASSLGSGFPYEQYF. Filled out from reference TRBV7-3 and TRBJ2-7, the complete variable domain reads GAGVSQTPSNKVTEKGKYVELRCDPISGHTALYWYRQSLGQGPEFLIYFQGTGAADDSGLPNDRFFAVRPEGSVSTLKIQRTERGDSAVYLCASSLGSGFPYEQYFGPGTRLTVT.